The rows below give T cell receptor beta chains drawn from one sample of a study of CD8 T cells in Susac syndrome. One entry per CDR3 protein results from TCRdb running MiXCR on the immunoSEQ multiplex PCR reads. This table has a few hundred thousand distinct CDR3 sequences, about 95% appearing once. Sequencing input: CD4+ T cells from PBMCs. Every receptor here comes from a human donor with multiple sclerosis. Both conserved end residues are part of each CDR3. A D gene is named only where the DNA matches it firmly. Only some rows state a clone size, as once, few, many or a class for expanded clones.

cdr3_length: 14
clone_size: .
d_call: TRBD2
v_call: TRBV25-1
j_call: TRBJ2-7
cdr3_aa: CASSAGRLAGEQYF
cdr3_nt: TGTGCCAGCAGTGCTGGAAGGCTAGCGGGAGAGCAGTACTTC

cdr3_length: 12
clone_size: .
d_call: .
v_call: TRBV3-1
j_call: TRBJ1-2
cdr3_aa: CASSQGGLSYTF
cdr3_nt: TGTGCCAGCAGCCAAGGAGGGTTGAGCTACACCTTC

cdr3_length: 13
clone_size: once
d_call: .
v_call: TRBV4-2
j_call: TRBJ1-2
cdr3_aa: CASSQDKGLGYTF
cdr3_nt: TGTGCCAGCAGCCAAGATAAGGGTTTGGGCTACACCTTC

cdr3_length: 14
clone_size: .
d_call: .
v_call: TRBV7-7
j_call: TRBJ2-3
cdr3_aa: CASSRLSGTDTQYF
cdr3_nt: TGTGCTAGCAGCCGTCTTTCTGGTACAGATACGCAGTATTTT

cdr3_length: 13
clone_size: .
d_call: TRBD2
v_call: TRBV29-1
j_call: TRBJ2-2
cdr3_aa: CSGRLAGAGELFF
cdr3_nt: TGCAGCGGCAGACTAGCGGGAGCCGGGGAGCTGTTTTTT

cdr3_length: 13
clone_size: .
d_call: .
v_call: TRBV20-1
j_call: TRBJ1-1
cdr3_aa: CSAPQGRNTEAFF
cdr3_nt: TGCAGTGCTCCCCAGGGACGGAACACTGAAGCTTTCTTT

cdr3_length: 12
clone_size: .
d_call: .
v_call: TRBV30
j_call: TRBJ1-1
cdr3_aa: CAGGGAGTQAFF
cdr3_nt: TGTGCCGGGGGAGGGGCGGGTACTCAAGCTTTCTTT

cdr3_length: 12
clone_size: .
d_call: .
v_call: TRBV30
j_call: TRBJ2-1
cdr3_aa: CAWSGAYNEQFF
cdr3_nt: TGTGCCTGGAGCGGGGCGTACAATGAGCAGTTCTTC

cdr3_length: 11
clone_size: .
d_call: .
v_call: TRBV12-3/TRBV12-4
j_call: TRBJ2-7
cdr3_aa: CASSLRDEQYF
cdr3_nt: TGTGCCAGCAGTTTACGGGACGAGCAGTACTTC

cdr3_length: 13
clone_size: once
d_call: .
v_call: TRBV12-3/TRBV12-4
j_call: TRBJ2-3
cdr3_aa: CASKEGGADTQYF
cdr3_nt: TGTGCCAGCAAGGAGGGGGGAGCAGATACGCAGTATTTT

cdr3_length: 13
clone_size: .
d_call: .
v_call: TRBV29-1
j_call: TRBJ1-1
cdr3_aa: CSVVWGSNTEAFF
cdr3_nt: TGCAGCGTTGTGTGGGGATCCAACACTGAAGCTTTCTTT

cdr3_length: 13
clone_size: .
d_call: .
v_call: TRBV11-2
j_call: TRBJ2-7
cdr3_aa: CASSLAVQGEQYF
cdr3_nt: TGTGCCAGCAGCTTAGCGGTCCAGGGCGAGCAGTACTTC

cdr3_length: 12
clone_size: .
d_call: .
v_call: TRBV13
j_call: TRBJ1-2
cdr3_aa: CASSLGPQGYTF
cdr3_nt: TGTGCCAGCAGCTTAGGACCTCAGGGCTACACCTTC

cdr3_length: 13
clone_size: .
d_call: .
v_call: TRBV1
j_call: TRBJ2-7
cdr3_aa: CTRLAGGPGEQYF
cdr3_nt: TGCACCAGATTGGCGGGAGGGCCGGGCGAGCAGTACTTC

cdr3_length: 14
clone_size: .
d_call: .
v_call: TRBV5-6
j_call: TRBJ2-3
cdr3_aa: CASREGSRWNTQYF
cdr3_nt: TGTGCCAGCAGGGAGGGGAGCCGGTGGAATACGCAGTATTTT

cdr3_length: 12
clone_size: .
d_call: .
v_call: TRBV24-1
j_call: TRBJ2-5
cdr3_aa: CATSDSQETQYF
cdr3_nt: TGTGCCACCAGTGATAGCCAAGAGACCCAGTACTTC

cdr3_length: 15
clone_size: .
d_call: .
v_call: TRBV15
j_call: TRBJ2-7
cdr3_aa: CATSRAGTPSYEQYF
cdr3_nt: TGTGCCACCAGCAGAGCCGGGACACCCTCCTACGAGCAGTACTTC

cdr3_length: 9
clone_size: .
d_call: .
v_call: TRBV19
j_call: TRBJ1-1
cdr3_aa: CASGRVPVF
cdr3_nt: TGTGCCAGTGGCAGGGTCCCGGTCTTT

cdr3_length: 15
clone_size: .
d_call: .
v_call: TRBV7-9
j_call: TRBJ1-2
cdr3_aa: CASSLEGGKLYGYTF
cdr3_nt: TGTGCCAGCAGCTTAGAGGGGGGCAAATTATATGGCTACACCTTC

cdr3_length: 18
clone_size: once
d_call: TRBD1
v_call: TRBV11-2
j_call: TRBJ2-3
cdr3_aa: CASSFGTGLGLGTDTQYF
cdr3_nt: TGTGCCAGCAGCTTCGGGACAGGGCTCGGGTTGGGCACAGATACGCAGTATTTT

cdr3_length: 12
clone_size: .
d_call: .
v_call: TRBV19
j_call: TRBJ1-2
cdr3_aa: CASSFERYGYTF
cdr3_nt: TGTGCCAGTAGTTTCGAGCGCTATGGCTACACCTTC